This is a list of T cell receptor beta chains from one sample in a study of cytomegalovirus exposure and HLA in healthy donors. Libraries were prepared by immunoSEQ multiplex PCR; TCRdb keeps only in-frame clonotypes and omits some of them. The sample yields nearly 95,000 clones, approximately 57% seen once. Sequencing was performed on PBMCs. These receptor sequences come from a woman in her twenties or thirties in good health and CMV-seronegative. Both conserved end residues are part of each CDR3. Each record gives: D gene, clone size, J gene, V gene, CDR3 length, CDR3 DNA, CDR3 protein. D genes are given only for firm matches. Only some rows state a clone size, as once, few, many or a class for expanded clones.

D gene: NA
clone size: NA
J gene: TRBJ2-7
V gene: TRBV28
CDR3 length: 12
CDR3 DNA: TGTGCCAGCAGTTTATCCCACTACGAGCAGTACTTC
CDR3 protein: CASSLSHYEQYF

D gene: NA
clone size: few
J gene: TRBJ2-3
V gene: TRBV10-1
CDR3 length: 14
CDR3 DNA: TGCGCCAGCAGCCCGCCGGACAACCAAGATACGCAGTATTTT
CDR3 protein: CASSPPDNQDTQYF

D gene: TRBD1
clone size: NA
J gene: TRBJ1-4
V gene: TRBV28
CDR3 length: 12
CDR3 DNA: TGTGCCAGCAGTTACACCACCGGGACAGGGGACTTT
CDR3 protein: CASSYTTGTGDF

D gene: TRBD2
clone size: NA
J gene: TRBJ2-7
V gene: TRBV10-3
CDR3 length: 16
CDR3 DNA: TGTGCCATCAGTGAGTCGAGGGGCGGGAGTTATGGGGAGCAGTACTTC
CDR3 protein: CAISESRGGSYGEQYF

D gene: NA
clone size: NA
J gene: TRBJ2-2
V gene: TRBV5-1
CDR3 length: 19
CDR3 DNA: TGCGCCAGCAGCTTGCTCCCTCCTTCCAGGGAATACAACACCGGGGAGCTGTTTTTT
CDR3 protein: CASSLLPPSREYNTGELFF

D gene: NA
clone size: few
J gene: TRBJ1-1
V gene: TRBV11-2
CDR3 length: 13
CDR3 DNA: TGTGCCAGCAGCCTGGGACTTAACACTGAAGCTTTCTTT
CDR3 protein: CASSLGLNTEAFF

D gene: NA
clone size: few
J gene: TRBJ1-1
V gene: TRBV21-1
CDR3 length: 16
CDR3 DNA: TGTGCCAGCAGCATCCAGGGGGCGTATAGTTTCACTGAAGCTTTCTTT
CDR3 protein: CASSIQGAYSFTEAFF

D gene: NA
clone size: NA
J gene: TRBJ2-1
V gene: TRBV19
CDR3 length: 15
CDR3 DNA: TGTGCCAGTAGTATTTCGGTAGTAGCTGTCAATGAGCAGTTCTTC
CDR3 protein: CASSISVVAVNEQFF

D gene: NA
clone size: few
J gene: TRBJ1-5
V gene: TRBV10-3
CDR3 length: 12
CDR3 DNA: TGTGCCATCAGTGACGGTGCACAGCCCCAGCATTTT
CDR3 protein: CAISDGAQPQHF

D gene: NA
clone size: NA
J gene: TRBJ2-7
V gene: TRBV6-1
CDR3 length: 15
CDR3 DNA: TGTGCCAGCAGCACACCGGGACGGGGGACCTACGAGCAGTACTTC
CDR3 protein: CASSTPGRGTYEQYF

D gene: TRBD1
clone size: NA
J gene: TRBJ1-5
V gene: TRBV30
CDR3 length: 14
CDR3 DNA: TGTGCCTGGAGCGCCGGGACAGTCAATCAGCCCCAGCATTTT
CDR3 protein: CAWSAGTVNQPQHF

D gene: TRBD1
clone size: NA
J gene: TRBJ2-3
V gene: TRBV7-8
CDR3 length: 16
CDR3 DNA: TGTGCCAGCAGCTTACTCAGGGGGCTGGACACAGATACGCAGTATTTT
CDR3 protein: CASSLLRGLDTDTQYF

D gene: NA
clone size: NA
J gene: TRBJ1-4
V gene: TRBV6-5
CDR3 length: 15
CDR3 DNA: TGTGCCAGCAGTTACGACGGACAGCCTAATGAAAAACTGTTTTTT
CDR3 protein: CASSYDGQPNEKLFF

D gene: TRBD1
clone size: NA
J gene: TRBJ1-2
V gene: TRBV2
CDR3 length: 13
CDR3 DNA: TGTGCCACCCTTTCCGGGACAGGGAGGGGCTACACCTTC
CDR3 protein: CATLSGTGRGYTF

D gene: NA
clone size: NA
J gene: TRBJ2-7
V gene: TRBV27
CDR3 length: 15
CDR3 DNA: TGTGCCAGCAGTTTGAGGCAGGGCAGCTCCTACGAGCAGTACTTC
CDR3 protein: CASSLRQGSSYEQYF

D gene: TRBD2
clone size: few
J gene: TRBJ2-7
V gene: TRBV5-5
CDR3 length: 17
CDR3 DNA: TGTGCCAGCAGCTTGCTTCTGGGGGGAGCGGGACGGGTCGAGCAGTACTTC
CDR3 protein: CASSLLLGGAGRVEQYF

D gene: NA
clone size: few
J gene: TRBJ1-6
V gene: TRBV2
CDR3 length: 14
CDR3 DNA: TGTGCCAGCAGTTCCTACTCCTATAATTCACCCCTCCACTTT
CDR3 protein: CASSSYSYNSPLHF

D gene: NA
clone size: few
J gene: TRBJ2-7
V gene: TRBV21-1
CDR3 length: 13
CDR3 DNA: TGTGCCAGCAGCCCCCTAGCCCACTACGAGCAGTACTTC
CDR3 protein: CASSPLAHYEQYF

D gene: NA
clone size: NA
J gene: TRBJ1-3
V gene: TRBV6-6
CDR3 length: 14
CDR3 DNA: TGTGCCAGCAAAGTACCGGGCTCTGGAAACACCATATATTTT
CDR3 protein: CASKVPGSGNTIYF

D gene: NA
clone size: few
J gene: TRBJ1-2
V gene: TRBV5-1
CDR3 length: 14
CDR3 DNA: TGCGCCAGCAGCCGCTCGGAGGGTTTTCGGGGCTACACCTTC
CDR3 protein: CASSRSEGFRGYTF

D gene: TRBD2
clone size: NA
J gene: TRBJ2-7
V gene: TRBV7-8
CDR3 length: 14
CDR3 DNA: TGTGCCAGCAGCTTTAGCGGGAGCTCCTACGAGCAGTACTTC
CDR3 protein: CASSFSGSSYEQYF

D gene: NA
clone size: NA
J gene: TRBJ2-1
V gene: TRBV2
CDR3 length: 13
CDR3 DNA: TGTGCCACCGCCTTCAGGGGTGGGAATGAGCAGTTCTTC
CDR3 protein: CATAFRGGNEQFF